This T cell receptor beta chain was documented in a study of T-cell reconstitution after alpha-beta-depleted transplantation in children. Study results and limitations: Alpha-beta T cells present about two months after transplant were reported to originate from several hundred expanded graft clones. T-cell counts and diversity at one year post-transplant came mainly from newly produced T cells.

This clonotype came up many times. Its antigen is not known. The CDR3 is 13 amino acids. V was pared by 4 bases and J by 3 bases, with 10 bases between. CDR1 is MNHEY, CDR2 SMNVEV, per germline (reference sequence). Library preparation (for TCRbeta) was performed with unique molecular identifiers. TCRdb re-called the PCR reads with MiXCR, one entry per CDR3 protein. The table lists hundreds of thousands of distinct CDR3 sequences, 13% of them singletons, with around 2.2% in the top ten. The sequence came from a male patient between 10 and 17 years old who had a stem cell transplant for acute myeloid leukemia, so the T cells may come from the graft donor. The rearrangement uses TRBV27 and TRBJ2-7; D not certain. The sequenced sample was PBMCs, mostly from graft donor cells, obtained 360 days after TCRalphabeta/CD19-depleted stem cell transplant. CDR3 protein: CASSSLGLYEQYF. CDR3 DNA: TGTGCCAGCAGTTCCCTCGGGCTCTACGAGCAGTACTTC.